The rows below give T cell receptor beta chains drawn from one sample of a study of post-analysis software for immune sequencing data. TCRdb re-called the PCR reads with MiXCR, one entry per CDR3 protein. This sample has roughly 150,000 distinct CDR3 sequences, with 35% to 40% found just once. The sequencing here drew on blood, taken after autologous hematopoietic stem cell transplantation. These receptor sequences come from a girl aged 10 to 17 with multiple sclerosis. Both conserved end residues are part of each CDR3. The D gene is left open where the match is weak. Only some rows state a clone size, as once, few, many or a class for expanded clones.

d_call: TRBD2; clone_size: .; v_call: TRBV7-2; j_call: TRBJ2-7; cdr3_aa: CASSPSGGSSREQYF; cdr3_nt: TGTGCCAGCAGCCCTAGCGGGGGGTCCTCCCGGGAGCAGTACTTC
d_call: .; clone_size: few; v_call: TRBV27; j_call: TRBJ2-3; cdr3_aa: CASSLSLMSFFLGNTDTQYF; cdr3_nt: TGTGCCAGCAGTTTATCCCTGATGTCGTTCTTCCTGGGGAATACAGATACGCAGTATTTT
d_call: TRBD1; clone_size: few; v_call: TRBV7-2; j_call: TRBJ2-1; cdr3_aa: CASRPTGGNEQFF; cdr3_nt: TGTGCCAGCAGACCTACAGGGGGCAATGAGCAGTTCTTC
d_call: TRBD2; clone_size: few; v_call: TRBV11-2; j_call: TRBJ2-7; cdr3_aa: CASSLASGSYEQYF; cdr3_nt: TGTGCCAGCAGCTTAGCTAGCGGGAGTTACGAGCAGTACTTC
d_call: .; clone_size: .; v_call: TRBV7-8; j_call: TRBJ2-3; cdr3_aa: CASSQAGPEYF; cdr3_nt: TGTGCCAGCTCCCAGGCGGGACCTGAGTATTTT
d_call: .; clone_size: few; v_call: TRBV5-1; j_call: TRBJ2-3; cdr3_aa: CASSQTTGESGTQYF; cdr3_nt: TGCGCCAGCAGCCAAACTACGGGAGAGTCTGGTACGCAGTATTTT
d_call: TRBD2; clone_size: .; v_call: TRBV2; j_call: TRBJ2-1; cdr3_aa: CASSRGGALNEQFF; cdr3_nt: TGTGCCAGCTCCCGGGGGGGGGCGCTTAATGAGCAGTTCTTC
d_call: .; clone_size: .; v_call: TRBV12-3/TRBV12-4; j_call: TRBJ2-7; cdr3_aa: CASSLVGGSIEQYF; cdr3_nt: TGTGCCAGCAGTTTAGTTGGAGGGTCAATTGAGCAGTACTTC
d_call: .; clone_size: few; v_call: TRBV6-1; j_call: TRBJ2-4; cdr3_aa: CASGALGHRSESTKNIQYF; cdr3_nt: TGTGCCAGCGGGGCTTTAGGACATCGGTCGGAGTCGACCAAAAACATTCAGTACTTC
d_call: .; clone_size: .; v_call: TRBV12-3/TRBV12-4; j_call: TRBJ2-3; cdr3_aa: CASSLLMTDTQYF; cdr3_nt: TGTGCCAGCAGTTTATTAATGACAGATACGCAGTATTTT
d_call: .; clone_size: .; v_call: TRBV5-1; j_call: TRBJ2-1; cdr3_aa: CASSLDGRAVFNEQFF; cdr3_nt: TGCGCCAGCAGCTTGGATGGCAGGGCGGTATTCAATGAGCAGTTCTTC
d_call: TRBD2; clone_size: .; v_call: TRBV29-1; j_call: TRBJ2-1; cdr3_aa: CSARSGGETQFF; cdr3_nt: TGCAGCGCCCGATCGGGGGGAGAGACCCAGTTCTTC
d_call: .; clone_size: .; v_call: TRBV20-1; j_call: TRBJ2-7; cdr3_aa: CSVPTVRGHYEQYF; cdr3_nt: TGCAGTGTTCCCACGGTCAGGGGTCACTACGAGCAGTACTTC
d_call: .; clone_size: .; v_call: TRBV5-1; j_call: TRBJ1-1; cdr3_aa: CASSPGTVGANTEAFF; cdr3_nt: TGCGCCAGCAGCCCCGGGACGGTTGGTGCGAACACTGAAGCTTTCTTT
d_call: TRBD2; clone_size: few; v_call: TRBV3-1; j_call: TRBJ2-7; cdr3_aa: CASSQGGLGIYEQYF; cdr3_nt: TGTGCCAGCAGCCAAGGGGGACTAGGGATCTACGAGCAGTACTTC
d_call: .; clone_size: few; v_call: TRBV20-1; j_call: TRBJ2-3; cdr3_aa: CSARKGSTDTQYF; cdr3_nt: TGCAGTGCTAGAAAGGGCAGCACAGATACGCAGTATTTT
d_call: .; clone_size: few; v_call: TRBV28; j_call: TRBJ2-3; cdr3_aa: CASSPNGAGLTDTQYF; cdr3_nt: TGTGCCAGCAGCCCCAATGGGGCGGGCCTCACAGATACGCAGTATTTT